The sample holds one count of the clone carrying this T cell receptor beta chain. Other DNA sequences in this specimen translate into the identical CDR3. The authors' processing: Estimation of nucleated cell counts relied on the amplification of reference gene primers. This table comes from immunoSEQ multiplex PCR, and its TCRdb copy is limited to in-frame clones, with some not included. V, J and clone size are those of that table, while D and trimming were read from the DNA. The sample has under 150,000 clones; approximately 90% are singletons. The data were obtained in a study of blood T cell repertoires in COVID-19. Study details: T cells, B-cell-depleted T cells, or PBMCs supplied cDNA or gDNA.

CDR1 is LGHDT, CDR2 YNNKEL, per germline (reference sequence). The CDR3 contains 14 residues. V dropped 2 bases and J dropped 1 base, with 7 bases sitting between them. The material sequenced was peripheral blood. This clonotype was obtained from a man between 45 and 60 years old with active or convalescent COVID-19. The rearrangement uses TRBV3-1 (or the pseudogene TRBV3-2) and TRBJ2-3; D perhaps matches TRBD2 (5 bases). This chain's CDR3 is CASSQRGRTDTQYF. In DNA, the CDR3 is TGTGCCAGCAGCCAACGAGGGCGCACAGATACGCAGTATTTT.